This T cell receptor beta chain emerged from a study of shared clonotypes between healthy human individuals. Turning to the study itself: For every donor, three CD4 naive, three CD4 memory, two CD8 naive and one CD8 memory plates were used.

Clones were read by immunoSEQ multiplex PCR, and TCRdb kept only the in-frame ones, dropping some. The table includes about 2.1 million clones, about 93% detected once. CD45RO-negative, CCR7-selected cells formed the naive CD8 fraction, which excluded terminally differentiated effector memory CD45RA+ cells. V shed 5 bases, J shed 4 bases, and the junction held 8 bases outside the gene matches. CDR3 length equals 15 residues. Germline CDR1 is MDHEN and CDR2 is SYDVKM. Study results and caveats: When compared with the clonotypes that were shared by all four sorted-subset donors, the non-shared clonotypes turned out to have lower generation probabilities.

This clone was seen just once. What it binds is unknown. The sequenced sample consisted of naive CD8+ T cells from PBMCs. This TCR was sampled from a man aged 18 to 30 in good health. Some clones in this sample may be carry-over from other donors' samples. The chain carries TRBV28 and TRBJ1-5; 7 bases map to TRBD1. The CDR3 DNA reads TGTGCCAGCAGTGCCGATGACAGGGTGAATCAGCCCCAGCATTTT. It codes for CASSADDRVNQPQHF.